This TCR beta chain is drawn from a study of T cells in Graves' hyperthyroidism and ophthalmopathy (dated by TCRdb to between 2018 and 2021). Concerning the study at large: Peripheral blood samples were taken at initial diagnosis, before any treatment was given. A discovery cohort of about a hundred patients, roughly 43 with Graves' ophthalmopathy and about 58 with stable Graves' hyperthyroidism, was used to find distinguishing TCR V-J signatures. Prospective prediction of ophthalmopathy was tested in an independent validation cohort of approximately 19 hyperthyroidism patients and approximately 17 patients who later progressed to ophthalmopathy. The 100 discovery patients were randomly split 7:3 into training and test sets. In roughly six Graves' hyperthyroidism patients, the study also compared T-cell repertoires from thyroid tissue with T-cell repertoires from blood. Following sampling, methimazole starting at 30 mg daily was given to hyperthyroidism patients, and high-dose intravenous methylprednisolone was given to ophthalmopathy patients. According to the paper, TCR Vbeta CDR3 sequencing was carried out on about 140 peripheral blood samples, which came from approximately 43 ophthalmopathy, under 85 hyperthyroidism and some 17 progressor patients.

Moderately to severely active disease, a Clinical Activity Score of at least 3, a NOSPECS grade of at least 4, and a duration under 3 months were present in ophthalmopathy patients. Any patient with an uncontrolled infection, another autoimmune disease, pregnancy or lactation was excluded. Diagnoses were based on clinical symptoms, serum thyroxine and TRAb, thyroid ultrasound and orbital computed tomography. Ficoll-Paque density gradient centrifugation was used to isolate PBMCs from 10 ml of fresh peripheral blood. Trizol reagent was used to extract total RNA, and RNA quality was then checked on an Agilent 2100 Bioanalyzer. Taken from the germline V gene, the CDR1 and CDR2 loops are SGHRS and YFSETQ. The CDR3 contains 15 residues, cysteine and phenylalanine counted. The kept DNA is CDR3 alone, 45 bases in frame from the first base. The V and J ends are trimmed by 3 bases and 1 base, leaving 10 bases between them.

For this clonotype: Its antigen is currently not known. The record has no base qualities; no much larger clone is one base away.

Findings and caveats that apply to the study as a whole: Blood samples also contained most of the expanded thyroid clonotypes (frequency above 0.001), which suggests that blood repertoires may reflect thyroid immune responses. In validation, the model predicted progression to ophthalmopathy a median of roughly 6.5 months before onset, with roughly 70% sensitivity and 72.22% specificity. In cross-validation, a model built on a 13 V-J signature told ophthalmopathy apart from stable hyperthyroidism with about 90% sensitivity and approximately 81% specificity, and in testing the same model reached 80%/75%. Sample size was not statistically predetermined, and investigators were not blinded to group allocation.

The TCR beta CDR3 regions were amplified from the RNA transcripts. For the first round of RT-PCR on the TCR CDR3, the HTBI primer set was used together with the Qiagen OneStep RT-PCR kit. The libraries were constructed in a second round of multiplex PCR and then size-selected and purified. The libraries were sequenced on an Illumina HiSeq2000 using paired-end 100 bp reads. For the original study's pipeline: SOAPnuke was used to process the raw data, throwing out any read that contained adapters or uncalled bases, had a mean Phred below 15, or lacked an exact constant-primer or identifier match. High-quality paired reads were merged with COPE v1.2.5, and unique nucleotide sequences were defined as clonotypes. MiTCR v1.1 was used to align the clonotypes against IMGT TRBV, TRBD and TRBJ reference segments. The analysis included only V-J combinations with a frequency above 0.0001, which together covered around 99% of the repertoires. A TCS score was defined as the ratio of F50 (clonal expansion) to E x V (chaos), with BLOSUM62-based TCRdist applied between CDR3 peptides within each V-J. Welch's t-statistics and random forest reduced 514 V-J features to about 12, which were used in a naive Bayes classifier (R e1071). TCRdb passed the public sequencing reads through fastp at Q25 and MiXCR, retaining productive beta sequences. Under each unique CDR3 protein, matching rows form one entry showing the most common genes and DNA. These V and J calls are TCRdb output, not the study's own analysis. Recorded for this sample are about 250,000 distinct CDR3 sequences; about 20% of them occurred a single time. Of the sample, roughly 60% falls within the top ten clones.

The chain was built from TRBV5-1 and TRBJ2-2; the D segment cannot be called with confidence. The sequence derives from a young man with Graves' ophthalmopathy. Sequences were obtained from blood. The CDR3 reads CASSSPRMNTGELFF. The DNA is as follows: TGCGCCAGCAGCTCTCCGCGAATGAACACCGGGGAGCTGTTTTTT.